This T cell receptor (beta chain) was obtained from a study of CD8 T cells in Susac syndrome. Reverse transcription of 0.5 to 1 ug RNA was performed with random hexamers. TCRdb ran MiXCR on the immunoSEQ multiplex PCR reads and lists one entry per CDR3 protein. The sample shows some 200,000 distinct CDR3 sequences, 80% to 95% of them seen only once. The sequence came from a human donor with multiple sclerosis. Material: CD8+ T cells from PBMCs.

Written as DNA, the CDR3 is TGTGCCAGCAGTCTAGGGGATCCAGATACGCAGTATTTT. It codes for CASSLGDPDTQYF. This chain uses TRBV13 with TRBJ2-3; possible D gene TRBD1, 5 bases. The CDR3 loop spans 13 amino acids. In germline, CDR1 is PRHDT, CDR2 FYEKMQ (reference sequence). V lost 6 bases, J lost 4 bases, and 11 bases lay in between.